Below, one TCR beta chain is given with its context. The antigen remains unidentified. Patients were left out if they had other autoimmune diseases, uncontrolled infections, pregnancy or lactation. About 10 ml of fresh blood yielded the PBMCs by density gradient. Researchers took RNA transcripts and amplified TCR beta CDR3 regions from them. An opening RT-PCR round employed HTBI primers and preceded a second-round multiplex PCR. Each CDR3 protein is one row after TCRdb ran MiXCR on the multiplex PCR reads. The table has approximately 210,000 distinct CDR3 sequences, 25% to 30% seen once. These data belong to a study of Graves' ophthalmopathy and Graves' hyperthyroidism. The V end lost 2 bases, the J end lost 4 bases, and 17 bases lay between the germline ends. The CDR3 length is 16 residues. Germline V gene sequence: CDR1 MNHEY, CDR2 SVGEGT. Study-level results: Separation of ophthalmopathy from stable hyperthyroidism was achieved by a 13-signature model, at about 91% sensitivity and approximately 84% specificity.

This TCR derives from a man aged 45-65 years with Graves' ophthalmopathy. The V call is TRBV6-2 or TRBV6-3, the J call TRBJ1-1; D might be TRBD1 (5 bases). Specimen: peripheral blood. The CDR3 protein is CASSYRWGDQSTEAFF. CDR3 bases: TGTGCCAGCAGTTACAGATGGGGGGATCAGAGCACTGAAGCTTTCTTT.